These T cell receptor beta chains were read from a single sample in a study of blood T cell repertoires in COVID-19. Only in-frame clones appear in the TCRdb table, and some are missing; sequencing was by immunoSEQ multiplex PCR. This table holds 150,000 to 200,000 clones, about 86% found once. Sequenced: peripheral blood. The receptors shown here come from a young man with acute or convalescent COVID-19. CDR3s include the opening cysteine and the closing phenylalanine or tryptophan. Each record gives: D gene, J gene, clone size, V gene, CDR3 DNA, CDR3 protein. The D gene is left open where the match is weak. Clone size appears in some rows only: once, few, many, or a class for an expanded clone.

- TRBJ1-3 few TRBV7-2 TGTGCCAGCAGCTTCACAGGGACGGCTGGAAACACCATATATTTT CASSFTGTAGNTIYF
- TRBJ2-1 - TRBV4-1 TGCGCCAGCAGCCAATTGGACATGATTACCTACAATGAGCAGTTCTTC CASSQLDMITYNEQFF
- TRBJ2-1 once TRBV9 TGTGCCAGCAGCGTTTACTTCTCCTACAATGAGCAGTTCTTC CASSVYFSYNEQFF
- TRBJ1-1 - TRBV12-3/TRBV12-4 TGTGCCAGCAGTCTAACAGAGAACACTGAAGCTTTCTTT CASSLTENTEAFF
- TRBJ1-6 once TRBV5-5 TGTGCCAGCAGCCGGGACTTGAATTCACCCCTCCACTTT CASSRDLNSPLHF
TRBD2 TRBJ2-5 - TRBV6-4 TGTGCCAGCAGTAAGAGCGGGGGGCCCCAAGAGACCCAGTACTTC CASSKSGGPQETQYF
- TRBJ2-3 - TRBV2 TGTGCCAGCAGTGAATCGGGTCTGAACACAGATACGCAGTATTTT CASSESGLNTDTQYF
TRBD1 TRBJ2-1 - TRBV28 TGTGCCAGCAGGACAGGGGATAACAGACTTGAGCAGTTCTTC CASRTGDNRLEQFF
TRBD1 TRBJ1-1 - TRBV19 TGTGCCAGTAGTAGTCCCGGGACAGGGTCGGCTGAAGCTTTCTTT CASSSPGTGSAEAFF
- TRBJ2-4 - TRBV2 TGTGCCAGCAGTGAAGTTACAGGGACCAAAAACATTCAGTACTTC CASSEVTGTKNIQYF
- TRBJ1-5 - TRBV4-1 TGCGCCAGCAGCCAAGATTTCGGAGGGAATCAGCCCCAGCATTTT CASSQDFGGNQPQHF
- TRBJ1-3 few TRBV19 - CASTSEGPSASGNTIYF
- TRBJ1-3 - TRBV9 TGTGCCAGCAGCTACACACAGGGAACCTCTGGAAACACCATATATTTT CASSYTQGTSGNTIYF
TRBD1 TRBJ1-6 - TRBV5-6 TGTGCCAGCAGACAGGGGGCTCTTAATTCACCCCTCCACTTT CASRQGALNSPLHF
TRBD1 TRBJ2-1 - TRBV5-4 TGTGCCAGCAGCCAGGACAGGCAAACCTACAATGAGCAGTTCTTC CASSQDRQTYNEQFF
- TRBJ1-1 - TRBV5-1 TGCGCCAGCAGTTCTAATCAACAGGCCCAGACGAATGAAGCTTTCTTT CASSSNQQAQTNEAFF
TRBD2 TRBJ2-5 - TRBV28 TGTGCCAGCAGCTATAGCGGGGGAGGGGAGACCCAGTACTTC CASSYSGGGETQYF
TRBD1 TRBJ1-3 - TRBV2 TGTGCCAGCAGAGACAGGGGGACTGGAAACACCATATATTTT CASRDRGTGNTIYF
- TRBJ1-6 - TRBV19 TGTGCCAGTAGTATAGCAGGGAATTCACCCCTCCACTTT CASSIAGNSPLHF
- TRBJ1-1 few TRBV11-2 TGTGCCAGCAGCTTAGGGGCTGGCCCTGAAGCTTTCTTT CASSLGAGPEAFF
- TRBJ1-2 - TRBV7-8 TGTGCCAGCACCCCCGGGGGGATCCTCCCCGTTAACTATGGCTACACCTTC CASTPGGILPVNYGYTF
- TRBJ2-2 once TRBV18 TGTGCCAGCTCACCACCGAACGGGAACACCGGGGAGCTGTTTTTT CASSPPNGNTGELFF
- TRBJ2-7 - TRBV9 TGTGCCAGCAGCGTAGATGGCAACACCGGGTACGAGCAGTACTTC CASSVDGNTGYEQYF
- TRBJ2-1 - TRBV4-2 TGTGCCAGCAGCCCGCTTGCGGGGAGCTCCTACAATGAGCAGTTCTTC CASSPLAGSSYNEQFF
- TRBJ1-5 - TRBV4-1 TGCGCCAGCAGCCAGCAAACCCTCGGGCCCCAGCATTTT CASSQQTLGPQHF
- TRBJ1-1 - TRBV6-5 TGTGCCAGCAGTACAGCGAACACTGAAGCTTTCTTT CASSTANTEAFF
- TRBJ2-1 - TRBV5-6 TGTGCCAGCAGCTTAGGGGCCAATGAGCAGTTCTTC CASSLGANEQFF
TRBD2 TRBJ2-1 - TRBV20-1 TGCAGTGCTAGTGGTAGCGGGGACTACAATGAGCAGTTCTTC CSASGSGDYNEQFF
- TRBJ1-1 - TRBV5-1 TGCGCCAGCAGCAAGGAGGCCGGGGGGAACACTGAAGCTTTCTTT CASSKEAGGNTEAFF
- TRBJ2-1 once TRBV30 TGTGCCTGGAGTCTTTACAATGAGCAGTTCTTC CAWSLYNEQFF
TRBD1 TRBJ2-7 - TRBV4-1 TGCGCCAGCAGCCCGGGACAGGGAAGGAACGAGCAGTACTTC CASSPGQGRNEQYF
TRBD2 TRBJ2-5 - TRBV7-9 TGTGCCAGCAGCTTAGAAGCTAGCGGGGGGGCAAAGACCCAGTACTTC CASSLEASGGAKTQYF
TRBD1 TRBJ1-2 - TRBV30 TGTGCCTGGACCCCACAGGGGCTTTATGGCTACACCTTC CAWTPQGLYGYTF
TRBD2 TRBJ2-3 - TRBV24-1 TGTGCCACCAGTGTGGCGGGGGTGATAGATACGCAGTATTTT CATSVAGVIDTQYF
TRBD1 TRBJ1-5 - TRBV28 TGTGCCAGCAGTCAGACAGGGCCAAATCAGCCCCAGCATTTT CASSQTGPNQPQHF
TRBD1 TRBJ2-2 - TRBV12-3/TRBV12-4 TGTGCCTCAGGGGGCAGGGCCGGGGAGCTGTTTTTT CASGGRAGELFF
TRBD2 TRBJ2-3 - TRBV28 TGTGCCAGCAGTTTATGGATTAGCGGGGGGAGCACAGATACGCAGTATTTT CASSLWISGGSTDTQYF
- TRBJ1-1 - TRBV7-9 TGTGCCAGCAGCCTCTCAGAGAACACTGAAGCTTTCTTT CASSLSENTEAFF
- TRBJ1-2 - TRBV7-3 TGTGCCAGCAACCACGGGACACCTAACTATGGCTACACCTTC CASNHGTPNYGYTF
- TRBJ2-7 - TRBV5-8 TGTGCCAGCAGCTTGGAAGGCGGGGACTACGAGCAGTACTTC CASSLEGGDYEQYF
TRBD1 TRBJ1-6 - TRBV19 TGTGCCAGTAGTTTTCTAACAGGGGTAGGTGGTTCACCCCTCCACTTT CASSFLTGVGGSPLHF
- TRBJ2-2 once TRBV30 TGTGCCTGGGATAGGTCCCGGGGCGGGGAGCTGTTTTTT CAWDRSRGGELFF
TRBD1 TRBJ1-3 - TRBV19 TGTGCCAGTAGTGTCCCCCGCGACAGGGCTCGCGGAAACACCATATATTTT CASSVPRDRARGNTIYF
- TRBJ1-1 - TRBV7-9 TGTGCCAGCAGCTTAGCCGGGGACACTGAAGCTTTCTTT CASSLAGDTEAFF
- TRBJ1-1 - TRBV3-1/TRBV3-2 TGTGCCAGCAGCCAAGATTTAAGGGGTGAGGCTTTCTTT CASSQDLRGEAFF
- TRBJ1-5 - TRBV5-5 TGTGCCAGCAGCTTGGCAGGGATGGGCAATCAGCCCCAGCATTTT CASSLAGMGNQPQHF
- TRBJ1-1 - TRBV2 TGTGCCAGCGGCACAGGGTGGGACACTGAAGCTTTCTTT CASGTGWDTEAFF
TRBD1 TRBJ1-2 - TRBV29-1 TGCAGCGCCTTACGGACAGGGACCTATGGCTACACCTTC CSALRTGTYGYTF
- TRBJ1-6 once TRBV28 TGTGCCAGCAGTTTTTTGGACAGAATGTTTAATTCACCCCTCCACTTT CASSFLDRMFNSPLHF
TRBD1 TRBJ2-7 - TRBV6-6 TGTGCCAGCAGGGACAGGGACTCGGACGAGCAGTACTTC CASRDRDSDEQYF
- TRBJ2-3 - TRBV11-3 TGTGCCAGCAGCGGCAGGAGGACAGATACGCAGTATTTT CASSGRRTDTQYF
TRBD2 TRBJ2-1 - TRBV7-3 TGTGCCAGCAGCCCCCCGCGGGGGGGCCCTAATGAGCAGTTCTTC CASSPPRGGPNEQFF
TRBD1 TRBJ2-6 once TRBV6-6 TGTGCCAGCAGGGGGACAGGTGGGTCTGGGGCCAACGTCCTGACTTTC CASRGTGGSGANVLTF
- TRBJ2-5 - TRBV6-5 TGTGCCAGCAGTTACTCGGCGGACTACAGAGAGACCCAGTACTTC CASSYSADYRETQYF
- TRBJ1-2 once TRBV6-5 TGTGCCAGCAGTTACAGGGGTGATGGCTACACCTTC CASSYRGDGYTF